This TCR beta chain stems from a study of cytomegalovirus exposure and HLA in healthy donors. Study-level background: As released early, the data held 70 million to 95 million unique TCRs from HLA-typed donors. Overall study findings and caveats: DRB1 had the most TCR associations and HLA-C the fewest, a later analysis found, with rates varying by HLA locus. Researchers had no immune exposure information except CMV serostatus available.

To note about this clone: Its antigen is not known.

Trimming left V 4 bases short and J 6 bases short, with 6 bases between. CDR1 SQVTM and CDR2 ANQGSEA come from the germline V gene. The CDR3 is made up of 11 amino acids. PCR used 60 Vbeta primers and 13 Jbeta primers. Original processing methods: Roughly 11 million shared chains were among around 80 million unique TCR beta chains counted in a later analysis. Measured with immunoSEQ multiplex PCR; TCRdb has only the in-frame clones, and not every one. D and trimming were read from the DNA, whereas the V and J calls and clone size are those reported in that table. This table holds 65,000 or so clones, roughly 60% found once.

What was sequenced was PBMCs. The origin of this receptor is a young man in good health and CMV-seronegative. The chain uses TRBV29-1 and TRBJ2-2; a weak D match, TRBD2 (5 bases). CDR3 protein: CSVVGAGELFF. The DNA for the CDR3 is TGCAGCGTTGTCGGGGCCGGGGAGCTGTTTTTT.